The clone carrying this T cell receptor (beta chain) was seen many times. TCRdb re-called the 5' RACE reads with MiXCR, one entry per CDR3 protein. Found here are 95,000 to 110,000 distinct CDR3 sequences, less than 14% of them singletons; the top ten hold approximately 3.1%. Time point of the sample: longitudinal time-point 3. From germline, CDR1 is SGHAT and CDR2 FQNNGV. This CDR3 comprises 15 residues. V dropped 0 bases and J dropped 5 bases, with 13 bases sitting between them. The data originate from a study of neurological immune-mediated disorders. The chain links TRBV11-2 to TRBJ1-1; the D is unclear. The sequencing sample was made of PBMCs. This receptor was taken from a female donor with HTLV-1-associated myelopathy (HAM/TSP). Here the CDR3 reads CASSLERSHGTEAFF. CDR3 in DNA: TGTGCCAGCAGCTTAGAAAGGTCACACGGGACTGAAGCTTTCTTT. The variable domain in full, completed from reference TRBV11-2 and TRBJ1-1, reads EAGVAQSPRYKIIEKRQSVAFWCNPISGHATLYWYQQILGQGPKLLIQFQNNGVVDDSQLPKDRFSAERLKGVDSTLKIQPAKLEDSAVYLCASSLERSHGTEAFFGQGTRLTVV.